Listed here are 19 T cell receptor beta chains from one sample, sequenced in a study of graft-versus-host responses after intestinal transplantation. Their target antigens are unknown. The method was immunoSEQ multiplex PCR; TCRdb's version includes in-frame clones alone and lacks a portion of them. The sample lists some 100,000 clones, roughly 90% seen once, with approximately 0.069% in the top ten. This specimen was unstimulated CD8+ T cells sorted from spleen or lymph node cells, taken before transplant. These receptors were obtained from a human donor who was the organ donor for an intestinal transplant.

The rearrangement links TRBV5-6 to TRBJ1-3; D is ambiguous. Germline-derived CDR1 and CDR2 are SGHDT and YYEEEE. There are 13 residues in the CDR3. Trimming cost V 5 bases and J 0 bases, with 6 bases left between them. CDR3 DNA sequence: TGTGCCAGCAGTTGGGCCTCTGGAAACACCATATATTTT. This codes for CASSWASGNTIYF.

V usage is TRBV5-4 and J usage is TRBJ2-5; 8 nucleotides match TRBD2. CDR1 is SGHNT, CDR2 YYREEE, per germline (reference sequence). The CDR3 has 18 residues. Trimming cost V 0 bases and J 7 bases; bases outside gene matches: 17. CDR3 DNA sequence: TGTGCCAGCAGCTTGGGCGGGGGGCCCCAAGGGTTTTGGTGGACCCAGTACTTC. As protein: CASSLGGGPQGFWWTQYF.

The rearrangement links TRBV30 to TRBJ1-6; D unclear. Trimming removed 2 bases from V and 5 bases from J, with 4 bases in between. The length of the CDR3 is 12 residues. Germline V CDR1 and CDR2: GTSNPN, SVGIG (reference sequence). The CDR3 DNA follows: TGTGCCTGGAGTTCTGATAATTCACCCCTCCACTTT. This gives the protein CAWSSDNSPLHF.

The sample holds one count of this clone. The V and J genes are TRBV5-4 and TRBJ2-3, with 8 bases that match TRBD1. The J segment lost 9 bases and the V segment lost 1 base, leaving 10 bases of the junction unmatched. The length of the CDR3 is 15 residues. Germline lookup yields CDR1 SGHNT and CDR2 YYREEE (reference sequence). CDR3 nucleotide sequence: TGTGCCAGCAGCTTGTGGACAGGGTGGAGCGTAACGCAGTATTTT. The encoded protein is CASSLWTGWSVTQYF.

The gene calls are TRBV14 and TRBJ2-2; D is possibly TRBD2 (5 bases). Germline V gives CDR1 SGHDN, CDR2 FVKESK. V was cut by 1 base and J by 6 bases, with 18 bases left in between. This CDR3 has 17 amino acids. The DNA for the CDR3 is TGTGCCAGCAGCCAAGGATTTAACAGTGGAGGACCCGGGGAGCTGTTTTTT. Protein product: CASSQGFNSGGPGELFF.

This clone has only one observation. This chain uses TRBV19 with TRBJ1-4; D gene uncertain. The V and J ends lost 3 bases and 3 bases respectively, with 8 bases between them. The CDR3 has 14 amino acids. CDR1 and CDR2 (germline): LNHDA, SQIVND (reference sequence). The CDR3 DNA sequence: TGTGCCAGTAGTATGGGCCCATCTAATGAAAAACTGTTTTTT. Translating it yields CASSMGPSNEKLFF. Full variable domain (outside the CDR3, taken from reference TRBV19 and TRBJ1-4): DGGITQSPKYLFRKEGQNVTLSCEQNLNHDAMYWYRQDPGQGLRLIYYSQIVNDFQKGDIAEGYSVSREKKESFPLTVTSAQKNPTAFYLCASSMGPSNEKLFFGSGTQLSVL.

The chain couples TRBV19 to TRBJ2-5, with D tentatively TRBD1 (6 bases). CDR1 LNHDA and CDR2 SQIVND come from the germline V gene (reference sequence). Trimming removed 5 bases at V and 5 bases at J, with 18 bases between. CDR3 size: 15 residues. The CDR3 spells CASSVSIGGGETQYF. CDR3 sequence (DNA): TGTGCCAGTAGTGTCTCAATAGGGGGTGGGGAGACCCAGTACTTC.

This clone appeared a few times. This rearrangement joins TRBV25-1 to TRBJ2-7; D uncertain. Germline V gene sequence: CDR1 MGHDK, CDR2 SYGVNS. The ends were cut back, 6 bases at V and 5 bases at J, with 17 bases in the middle. CDR3 size: 14 residues. This CDR3 reads CASSKGASVDEQYF. CDR3 nucleotides: TGTGCCAGCAGCAAAGGAGCCAGCGTGGACGAGCAGTACTTC.

The rearrangement links TRBV9 to TRBJ1-1, with TRBD1 matching 9 bases. The V gene's germline CDR1 is SGDLS and CDR2 YYNGEE. CDR3 length: 15 residues. V dropped 2 bases and J dropped 2; count of bases not matched to a gene: 4. CDR3 amino acids: CASSVGDRANTEAFF. For the CDR3, the DNA is TGTGCCAGCAGCGTCGGGGACAGGGCAAACACTGAAGCTTTCTTT.

The genes are TRBV5-4 and TRBJ2-7; no clear D gene. Looked up from germline, CDR1 is SGHNT and CDR2 is YYREEE (reference sequence). Trimming took 2 bases from V and 3 from J, leaving 6 bases between them. CDR3 length: 12 residues. CDR3 protein: CASSFGGYEQYF. CDR3 nucleotides: TGTGCCAGCAGCTTCGGCGGCTACGAGCAGTACTTC.

With respect to this clone: Other DNA sequences within the sample encode an identical CDR3. V gene TRBV4-1 combines with J gene TRBJ2-7, with a possible D match to TRBD2 (6 bases). Trimming removed 0 bases from V and 0 bases from J, with 12 bases in between. Per the germline V gene, CDR1 is MGHRA and CDR2 is YSYEKL. CDR3 length: 16 amino acids. CDR3 sequence (DNA): TGCGCCAGCAGCCAAGATGGCAGCGGGTCCTCCTACGAGCAGTACTTC. This encodes CASSQDGSGSSYEQYF.

The chain links TRBV18 to TRBJ2-7; D is undetermined. The CDR3 has 15 amino acids. V was cut by 2 bases and J by 1 base, with 12 bases left in between. The germline V gene encodes CDR1 KGHSH and CDR2 LQKENI. The DNA of the CDR3 is TGTGCCAGCTCACCAACGAGCCCCTTTTCCTACGAGCAGTACTTC. It encodes CASSPTSPFSYEQYF.

The chain links TRBV10-2 to TRBJ2-5, with D possibly matching TRBD2 (5 bases). The V and J ends lost 3 bases and 2 bases respectively, with 34 bases between them. The germline CDR1 and CDR2 sequences are WSHSY and SAAADI. The CDR3 has 22 amino acids. The CDR3 sequence: CASSDQRVINPTVVKRQETQYF. CDR3 nucleotides: TGCGCCAGCAGTGACCAACGAGTAATTAACCCGACGGTCGTCAAGCGGCAAGAGACCCAGTACTTC.

As DNA, the CDR3 is TGTGCCAGCAGCGTCATAGCGGGGGGGGGCACAGATACGCAGTATTTT. Amino acid sequence: CASSVIAGGGTDTQYF. This chain uses TRBV9 with TRBJ2-3; TRBD2 matches at 11 bases. V gave up 2 bases and J gave up 1 base; unmatched junction bases: 3. CDR3 length: 16 amino acids. Germline CDR1 reads SGDLS; CDR2 reads YYNGEE. The full variable domain, completed using reference TRBV9 and TRBJ2-3, is DSGVTQTPKHLITATGQRVTLRCSPRSGDLSVYWYQQSLDQGLQFLIQYYNGEERAKGNILERFSAQQFPDLHSELNLSSLELGDSALYFCASSVIAGGGTDTQYFGPGTRLTVL.

The chain uses TRBV11-2 and TRBJ2-7; D uncertain. V was shortened by 4 bases and J by 5 bases, with 9 bases between the two germline ends. Germline CDR1 and CDR2: SGHAT and FQNNGV. This CDR3 is 12 amino acids long. The DNA for the CDR3 is TGTGCCAGCAGCTCTAGTCGGGACGAGCAGTACTTC. This sequence encodes CASSSSRDEQYF. Full variable domain (outside the CDR3, taken from reference TRBV11-2 and TRBJ2-7): EAGVAQSPRYKIIEKRQSVAFWCNPISGHATLYWYQQILGQGPKLLIQFQNNGVVDDSQLPKDRFSAERLKGVDSTLKIQPAKLEDSAVYLCASSSSRDEQYFGPGTRLTVT.

The chain links TRBV2 to TRBJ2-7, with 8 bases lining up with TRBD1. Unmatched junction bases numbered 5, after V lost 2 bases and J lost 5 bases. Germline lookup yields CDR1 SNHLY and CDR2 FYNNEI. CDR3 length: 14 residues. CDR3 DNA sequence: TGTGCCAGCAGTGAATTGGACAGGGTCCACGAGCAGTACTTC. This gives the protein CASSELDRVHEQYF.

V is TRBV13 and J is TRBJ2-1, with D hard to call. The CDR3 runs 11 residues. In germline, CDR1 is PRHDT, CDR2 FYEKMQ (reference sequence). Trimming took off 3 bases at V and 10 bases at J, with 7 bases between the two ends. This chain's CDR3 is CASSFLREQFF. The CDR3 nucleotides are TGTGCCAGCAGCTTCCTTCGGGAGCAGTTCTTC. The variable domain in full, with the rest retrieved from reference TRBV13 and TRBJ2-1, is AAGVIQSPRHLIKEKRETATLKCYPIPRHDTVYWYQQGPGQDPQFLISFYEKMQSDKGSIPDRFSAQQFSDYHSELNMSSLELGDSALYFCASSFLREQFFGPGTRLTVL.

V is TRBV29-1 and J is TRBJ2-5; 7 nucleotides match TRBD1. The CDR3 length is 14 residues. CDR1 and CDR2 (germline): SQVTM, ANQGSEA. The trim removed 2 bases at V and 2 bases at J, leaving 5 bases unmatched. This CDR3 reads CSVEWGTVQETQYF. The CDR3 DNA is TGCAGCGTTGAATGGGGGACAGTTCAAGAGACCCAGTACTTC.

This chain connects TRBV10-3 to TRBJ2-2; D is ambiguous. The CDR3 consists of 16 residues. From germline, CDR1 is ENHRY and CDR2 SYGVKD. Trimming stripped 11 bases from V and 4 bases from J, with 23 bases between. CDR3 nucleotide sequence: TGTGCCGCGGAGAGCCCCGGCAGAACTCCCACCGGGGAGCTGTTTTTT. It codes for CAAESPGRTPTGELFF.